The T cell receptor (beta chain) described here comes from a study of beta chain features in type 1 diabetes. Notes on the study in general: Patients with Type 1 diabetes showed moderately but significantly shorter TCRB CDR3s in all four CD4+ subsets.

Reverse transcribing all isolated RNA meant expressed TCRB transcripts were sequenced. Libraries were prepared by immunoSEQ multiplex PCR; TCRdb keeps only in-frame clonotypes and omits some of them. Here the sample spans 200,000 to 300,000 clones, over 20% being singletons. The V end lost 0 bases, the J end lost 0 bases, and 8 bases lay between the germline ends. The CDR3 consists of 16 residues. Germline V gives CDR1 MGHRA, CDR2 YSYEKL. A word on this clone: Its antigen is unknown.

The V gene is TRBV4-1, the J gene TRBJ2-2; D may be TRBD1 (5 bases). The TCR originated in a middle-aged woman with type 1 diabetes. The sequenced sample consisted of naive CD4+ T cells from blood. CDR3 protein: CASSQDVGPNTGELFF. The CDR3 DNA is TGCGCCAGCAGCCAAGATGTGGGGCCGAACACCGGGGAGCTGTTTTTT.